This T cell receptor beta chain was documented in a study of cytomegalovirus exposure and HLA in healthy donors. Broader study findings: HLA restriction was apparent for most CMV-associated TCR beta chains in a later analysis. In an earlier analysis, most TCR beta V segments were productive about 87% or about 30% of the time.

Amplification used 60 Vbeta primers and 13 Jbeta primers. Using immunoSEQ multiplex PCR, the repertoire was profiled, and TCRdb retains in-frame clones only, with some absent. This sample carries approximately 70,000 clones, under 80% of them seen once, and the ten largest clones take approximately 14%. This clone came up a few times. Its antigen remains unknown. Germline V CDR1 and CDR2: LNHDA, SQIVND (reference sequence). The CDR3 spans 17 residues. V lost 4 bases and J lost 2, with 20 bases in between. The chain employs TRBV19 and TRBJ1-2; D is unclear. Sequenced input: PBMCs. The TCR sequence derives from a male donor in good health and CMV-seropositive. This CDR3 reads CASSTRTMGSRNYGYTF. CDR3 nucleotide sequence: TGTGCCAGTAGTACACGGACTATGGGCAGCCGAAACTATGGCTACACCTTC.